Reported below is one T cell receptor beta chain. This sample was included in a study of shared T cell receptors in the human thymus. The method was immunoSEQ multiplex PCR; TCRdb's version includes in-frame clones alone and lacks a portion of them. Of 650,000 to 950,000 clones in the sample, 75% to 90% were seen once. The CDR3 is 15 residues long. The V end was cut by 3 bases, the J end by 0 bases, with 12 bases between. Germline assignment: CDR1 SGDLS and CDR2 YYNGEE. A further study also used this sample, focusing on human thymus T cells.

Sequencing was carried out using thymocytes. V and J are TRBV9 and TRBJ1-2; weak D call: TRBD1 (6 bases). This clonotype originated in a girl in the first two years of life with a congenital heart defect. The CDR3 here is CASSANRAANYGYTF. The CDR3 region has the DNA TGTGCCAGCAGCGCAAACAGGGCGGCTAACTATGGCTACACCTTC.